What follows are 19 T cell receptor beta chains derived from one specimen sequenced in a study of blood T cell repertoires in COVID-19 (dated by TCRdb to 2020 to 2021). Library prep was done by the immunoSEQ multiplex PCR assay. TCRdb holds this immuneACCESS table with in-frame rearrangements only. Some clones are missing; in checked studies, unresolved V genes explain under half, and the rest has no known cause. This sample gives about 170,000 clones in total; around 82% of them show up just once. In total, the top ten clones hold 7% of the sample. The sequenced material came from peripheral blood. The origin of the receptors is a woman between 35 and 50 years old with COVID-19, enrolled during active disease.

J is TRBJ1-2 and V is TRBV30; TRBD1 aligns across 10 bases. The CDR3 consists of 13 residues. V shed 3 bases, J shed 6 bases, and the junction held 4 bases outside the gene matches. Per the germline V gene, CDR1 is GTSNPN and CDR2 is SVGIG (reference sequence). CDR3 DNA: TGTGCCTGGAGGATGGGGACAGGGGATGGCTACACCTTC. Protein product: CAWRMGTGDGYTF.

CDR3 residues: CASSQSFTLAGADNEQFF. The DNA for the CDR3 is TGCGCCAGCAGCCAATCCTTTACCTTAGCGGGGGCCGACAATGAGCAGTTCTTC. The genes are TRBV4-1 and TRBJ2-1; TRBD2 agrees at 9 bases. V was pared by 2 bases and J by 5 bases, with 13 bases of the junction left unmatched. The length of the CDR3 is 18 residues. Per the germline V gene, CDR1 is MGHRA and CDR2 is YSYEKL.

This clone has a handful of counts. This chain joins TRBV6-5 and TRBJ2-1; a weak D match, TRBD2 (5 bases). V was cut by 7 bases and J by 9 bases, with 13 bases left in between. CDR3 length: 12 residues. CDR1 is MNHEY and CDR2 is SVGAGI in the germline V gene. Here the CDR3 reads CASKAGGREQFF. Here the CDR3 DNA reads TGTGCCAGCAAGGCGGGCGGGCGTGAGCAGTTCTTC.

This sequence joins TRBV27 and TRBJ1-2, with TRBD1 as a possible D gene (6 bases). The CDR3 loop spans 17 amino acids. CDR1 is MNHEY, CDR2 SMNVEV, per germline (reference sequence). Trimming stripped 2 bases from V and 3 bases from J, with 19 bases between. Here the CDR3 DNA reads TGTGCCAGCAGTTTAGGGCGCGGTAGGGGACAAGACTATGGCTACACCTTC. It yields the protein CASSLGRGRGQDYGYTF.

This clone occurred a few times. V and J are TRBV24-1 and TRBJ1-1, with 7 bases aligning to TRBD1. The trim removed 10 bases at V and 6 bases at J, leaving 10 bases unmatched. Germline V gene sequence: CDR1 KGHDR, CDR2 SFDVKD. This CDR3 contains 13 residues. Here the CDR3 reads CATRGDRAAEAFF. The CDR3 DNA reads TGTGCCACGAGGGGAGACAGGGCGGCTGAAGCTTTCTTT.

The chain employs TRBV24-1 and TRBJ2-7, with D uncertain. CDR1 and CDR2 from the germline V gene are KGHDR and SFDVKD. The CDR3 is 11 amino acids. The V end was cut by 3 bases, the J end by 9 bases, with 8 bases between. CDR3 nucleotides: TGTGCCACCAGTGATAATTCGGGGCAGTACTTC. Protein product: CATSDNSGQYF.

This chain uses TRBV14 with TRBJ2-1; TRBD2 matches 10 bases. This CDR3 comprises 17 residues. V shed 3 bases and J 2 bases; nucleotides not matched to a gene: 7. From germline, CDR1 is SGHDN and CDR2 FVKESK. CDR3 sequence: CASSHLSGGRTYNEQFF. CDR3 DNA sequence: TGTGCCAGCAGCCACCTTAGCGGGGGGCGCACCTACAATGAGCAGTTCTTC.

The chain joins TRBV5-4 to TRBJ2-3; D ambiguous. Germline V gene data show CDR1 as SGHNT and CDR2 as YYREEE (reference sequence). V lost 0 bases to trimming and J lost 2 bases, with 7 bases between them. The CDR3 sequence is 14 residues long. CDR3 sequence reads: CASSLASVTDTQYF. The CDR3 coding sequence is TGTGCCAGCAGCTTGGCGTCCGTCACAGATACGCAGTATTTT.

This rearrangement joins TRBV7-8 to TRBJ2-4; 8 bases map to TRBD1. The CDR3 covers 15 residues. V dropped 4 bases and J dropped 2; count of bases not matched to a gene: 4. Germline CDR1 is SGHVS and CDR2 is FQNEAQ. The chain's CDR3 is CASSSRTGTKNIQYF. In nucleotides, the CDR3 is TGTGCCAGCAGCTCGAGGACAGGGACCAAAAACATTCAGTACTTC.

This clone was recorded at least ten times. The chain combines TRBV28 with TRBJ2-7; 7 bases line up with TRBD1. This CDR3 has 16 amino acids. J was trimmed by 2 bases and V by 7 bases; bases with no gene match: 14. CDR1 and CDR2 from the germline V gene are MDHEN and SYDVKM. CDR3 in amino acids: CASNSLDRVNPYEQYF. CDR3 coding DNA: TGTGCCAGCAACAGCCTTGACAGGGTAAATCCCTACGAGCAGTACTTC.

This clone was recorded only once. The chain has TRBV24-1 and TRBJ1-2; perhaps TRBD1 as D (6 bases). This CDR3 is 14 amino acids long. Germline assignment: CDR1 KGHDR and CDR2 SFDVKD. The V and J ends lost 4 bases and 7 bases respectively, with 15 bases between them. CDR3: CATSDDSQGTGYTF. In DNA form, the CDR3 reads TGTGCCACCAGTGACGACTCACAGGGAACTGGCTACACCTTC.

The chain carries TRBV6-6 and TRBJ2-5; D is possibly TRBD2 (6 bases). Germline CDR1 is MNHNY and CDR2 is SVGAGI (reference sequence). With 10 bases removed from V and 7 bases from J, the gap between germline ends came to 22 bases. This CDR3 is 14 amino acids long. CDR3 coding DNA: TGTGCCACCTCCCTCGGGACGGGAGACTTGACCCAGTACTTC. Protein: CATSLGTGDLTQYF.

The rearrangement uses TRBV11-3 and TRBJ1-1, with a tentative D call TRBD1 (6 bases). This CDR3 comprises 13 residues. Germline V gene lookup returns CDR1 SGHNT and CDR2 YENEEA. With 4 bases removed from V and 1 base from J, the gap between germline ends came to 7 bases. The CDR3 bases are TGTGCCAGCAGCTGGACAGCGAACACTGAAGCTTTCTTT. As protein: CASSWTANTEAFF.

The genes are TRBV3-1 (or the pseudogene TRBV3-2) and TRBJ2-5; tentative D call: TRBD2 (5 bases). Germline V gene data show CDR1 as LGHDT and CDR2 as YNNKEL (reference sequence). The CDR3 is 13 residues long. V was clipped by 3 bases and J by 3 bases, with 8 bases between them. CDR3 bases: TGTGCCAGCAGCCAGTCGGGGAAAGAGACCCAGTACTTC. Translating it yields CASSQSGKETQYF.

V gene TRBV6-5 combines with J gene TRBJ2-1; 12 nucleotides line up with TRBD2. There are 14 residues in the CDR3. Losses at the gene ends were 9 bases for V and 4 bases for J; bases not matched to a gene: 4. Germline V gives CDR1 MNHEY, CDR2 SVGAGI. This CDR3 is CASASGRGYNEQFF. The CDR3 DNA reads as TGTGCCAGTGCTAGCGGGAGGGGGTACAATGAGCAGTTCTTC.

The chain couples TRBV5-6 to TRBJ1-2; 7 nucleotides match TRBD1. CDR3 length: 14 residues. Trimming at V came to 1 base and at J to 2 bases, leaving 2 bases not matched to a gene. The germline V gene has CDR1 SGHDT and CDR2 YYEEEE. DNA of the CDR3: TGTGCCAGCAGCTTGAACAGGGGCAACTATGGCTACACCTTC. This translates into CASSLNRGNYGYTF.

V gene TRBV5-1 combines with J gene TRBJ2-1, with 9 bases that match TRBD2. The CDR3 is 15 residues long. Trimming took 2 bases from V and 4 from J; bases not matched to a gene: 4. Germline V lookup: CDR1 SGHRS, CDR2 YFSETQ. The DNA of the CDR3 is TGCGCCAGCAGCTTCGGTAGCGGGGGATACAATGAGCAGTTCTTC. This gives the protein CASSFGSGGYNEQFF.

This chain uses TRBV6-4 with TRBJ2-1; 11 bases fit TRBD2. Trimming at V came to 5 bases and at J to 13 bases, leaving 13 bases not matched to a gene. Germline assignment: CDR1 MRHNA and CDR2 SNTAGT. The length of the CDR3 is 15 residues. This chain's CDR3 is CASSTGTSGVYPQFF. The CDR3 DNA reads as TGTGCCAGCAGTACCGGGACTAGCGGAGTCTACCCTCAGTTCTTC.

This clone has a single count. The V and J genes are TRBV29-1 and TRBJ1-1; 7 nucleotides match TRBD1. J lost 6 bases, V lost 6 bases, and 7 bases had no gene match. The CDR3 is made up of 12 amino acids. CDR1 and CDR2 (germline): SQVTM, ANQGSEA. Here the CDR3 reads CSVRGEFSEAFF. CDR3 bases: TGCAGCGTCAGGGGGGAGTTCTCTGAAGCTTTCTTT. The whole variable domain, remainder taken from reference TRBV29-1 and TRBJ1-1, is SAVISQKPSRDICQRGTSLTIQCQVDSQVTMMFWYRQQPGQSLTLIATANQGSEATYESGFVIDKFPISRPNLTFSTLTVSNMSPEDSSIYLCSVRGEFSEAFFGQGTRLTVV.